This TCR beta chain stems from a study of vaccination and CD4 T cells after COVID-19. Looking at the study overall: Spike peptides, overlapping and drawn from SARS-CoV-2, HCoV-NL63, HCoV-OC43 and HCoV-229E, were used to stimulate cells.

Points on this clonotype: The antigen is undetermined.

With the Oncomine TCR Beta short-read assay, DNA from cultured CD4+ T cells was sequenced. In TCRdb, the PCR reads were re-called with MiXCR into one record per CDR3 protein. The profile shows roughly 13,000 distinct CDR3 sequences, approximately 74% of them singletons. This CDR3 is 14 amino acids long. Germline V gives CDR1 SGHAT, CDR2 FQNNGV. Between the trimmed V and J ends, which lost 1 base and 4 bases, there was a span of 8 bases. General study results and limits: Median about 86% of reactive clones detected in convalescent patients emerged only post-vaccination.

Sample treatment: roughly 10-day PBMC culture with coronavirus spike peptide pools or control peptides (ViraFEST assay). The authors replaced half the medium with fresh IL-2 medium on days 3 and 7. Sequenced sample: CD4+ T cells from blood, cultured in vitro. This TCR was recovered from a human donor who had recovered from COVID-19. V and J are TRBV11-2 and TRBJ2-4; maybe TRBD1 (5 bases). The CDR3 DNA sequence: TGTGCCAGCAGCTTAGTTCCAGGGAAAAACATTCAGTACTTC. Encoded protein: CASSLVPGKNIQYF.